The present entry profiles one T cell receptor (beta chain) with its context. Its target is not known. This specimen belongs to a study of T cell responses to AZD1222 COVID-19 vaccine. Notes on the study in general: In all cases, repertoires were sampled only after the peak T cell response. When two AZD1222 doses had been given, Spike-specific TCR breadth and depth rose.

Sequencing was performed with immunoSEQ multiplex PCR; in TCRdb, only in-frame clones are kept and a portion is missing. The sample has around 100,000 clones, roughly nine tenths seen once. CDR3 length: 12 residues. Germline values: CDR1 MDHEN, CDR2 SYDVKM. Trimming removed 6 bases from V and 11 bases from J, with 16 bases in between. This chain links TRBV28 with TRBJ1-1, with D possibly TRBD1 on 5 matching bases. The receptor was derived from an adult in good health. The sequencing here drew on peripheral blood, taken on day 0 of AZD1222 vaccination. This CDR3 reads CASRGGVPVAFF. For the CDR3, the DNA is TGTGCCAGCAGGGGGGGGGTTCCGGTGGCTTTCTTT. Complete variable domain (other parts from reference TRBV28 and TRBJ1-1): DVKVTQSSRYLVKRTGEKVFLECVQDMDHENMFWYRQDPGLGLRLIYFSYDVKMKEKGDIPEGYSVSREKKERFSLILESASTNQTSMYLCASRGGVPVAFFGQGTRLTVV.